These 31 T cell receptor beta chains originate from one sample sequenced in a study of T cell repertoires in cytomegalovirus infection. From the reads, TCRdb called clonotypes with MiXCR, one entry per CDR3 protein. The data hold 800,000 to 950,000 distinct CDR3 sequences, with about 31% observed a single time. Their specific antigens are unknown. The sample in question was cultured CD8+ T cells from PBMCs, obtained from culture after CMV antigen stimulation. The receptors come from a human donor in good health (CMV status not recorded). Some clones in this sample may be carry-over from other donors' samples.

This clonotype was picked up many times. One end of the junction varies from germline; a read error may be responsible. This chain uses TRBV7-7 with TRBJ1-3; D call uncertain. The length of the CDR3 is 14 residues. Germline assignment: CDR1 SSHAT and CDR2 FNYEAQ (reference sequence). CDR3 nucleotide sequence: TGTGCTAGCAGCTTAGATCTCTCTGGAAACACCATATATTTT. This translates into CASSLDLSGNTIYF.

This clonotype was seen a handful of times. V gene TRBV5-4 combines with J gene TRBJ2-2; D is uncertain. This CDR3 comprises 16 residues. From germline, CDR1 is SGHNT and CDR2 YYREEE (reference sequence). Trimming shortened V by 1 base and J by 0 bases, and 10 bases separated the two germline ends. The CDR3 bases are TGTGCCAGCAGCTTGTGGCGATCTACGAACACCGGGGAGCTGTTTTTT. This gives the protein CASSLWRSTNTGELFF.

This clonotype was observed a few times. V gene TRBV6-5 combines with J gene TRBJ1-6, with D unclear. In germline, CDR1 is MNHEY, CDR2 SVGAGI. The CDR3 totals 14 residues. The V and J ends lost 6 bases and 6 bases respectively, with 12 bases between them. CDR3 DNA sequence: TGTGCCAGCAGCAACAGACTTTCTAATTCACCCCTCCACTTT. Protein: CASSNRLSNSPLHF.

The V gene is TRBV20-1, the J gene TRBJ2-7, with TRBD2 as a possible D gene (7 bases). The CDR3 length is 15 residues. Trimming stripped 5 bases from V and 0 bases from J, with 17 bases between. The germline gives CDR1 DFQATT, CDR2 SNEGSKA (reference sequence). CDR3 coding DNA: TGCAGTGCTCGGGGGGCGGATTCCGTCTCCTACGAGCAGTACTTC. Protein sequence: CSARGADSVSYEQYF.

This clonotype has at least ten counts. For the CDR3, the DNA is TGTGCCACCAGTGATTTACGGGGCCCTTACAATGAGCAGTTCTTC. Its protein is CATSDLRGPYNEQFF. J is TRBJ2-1 and V is TRBV24-1, with D tentatively TRBD1 or TRBD2 (5 bases each). Germline V CDR1 and CDR2: KGHDR, SFDVKD. The CDR3 sequence is 15 residues long. V shed 1 base and J shed 4 bases, with 10 bases lying between them.

J is TRBJ2-7 and V is TRBV2; 7 bases fit TRBD1. Germline loops: CDR1 SNHLY, CDR2 FYNNEI. V lost 7 bases to trimming and J lost 7 bases; unmatched junction nucleotides: 4. CDR3 length: 11 residues. CDR3 sequence: CASIDRVEQYV. The DNA of the CDR3 is TGTGCCAGCATCGACAGGGTGGAGCAGTACGTC.

In its sample, this clonotype was seen a few times. The chain links TRBV10-3 to TRBJ2-1; 12 positions match TRBD2. The trim removed 2 bases at V and 7 bases at J, leaving 12 bases unmatched. The CDR3 loop spans 18 amino acids. The germline CDR1 and CDR2 sequences are ENHRY and SYGVKD. The CDR3 sequence is CAISEISSGGASRNEQFF. CDR3 DNA sequence: TGTGCCATCAGTGAGATCTCTAGCGGGGGGGCCTCGAGGAATGAGCAGTTCTTC.

The chain uses TRBV7-2 and TRBJ2-3; D not certain. CDR3 length equals 15 residues. Germline CDR1 SGHTA, CDR2 FQGNSA. V lost 1 base and J 2 bases, leaving 10 bases between the germline ends. CDR3 amino acids: CASSLVYQPTDTQYF. The CDR3 coding sequence is TGTGCCAGCAGCTTAGTTTATCAGCCCACAGATACGCAGTATTTT.

This clonotype has at least ten counts. V gene TRBV12-3 or TRBV12-4 combines with J gene TRBJ2-6, with TRBD1 matching over 8 bases. This CDR3 contains 22 residues. The ends lost 3 bases at V and 2 bases at J; junction bases unmatched: 21. CDR3 in amino acids: CASSFSLPETGVDDPGANVLTF. The CDR3 DNA reads TGTGCCAGCAGTTTTAGTTTGCCCGAGACAGGGGTCGACGACCCTGGGGCCAACGTCCTGACTTTC.

Ten or more counts support this clonotype. The rearrangement links TRBV7-2 to TRBJ2-7, with D unresolved. The CDR3 contains 15 residues. Per germline, CDR1 SGHTA and CDR2 FQGNSA. Trimming took 3 bases from V and 6 from J, leaving 18 bases between them. The CDR3, as DNA: TGTGCCAGCAGCTTCACAAGTGGTCTCTTATTCGAGCAGTACGTC. It specifies CASSFTSGLLFEQYV.

The chain couples TRBV20-1 to TRBJ1-2; D not resolved. CDR3 length: 11 residues. CDR1 and CDR2 (germline): DFQATT, SNEGSKA (reference sequence). Trimming pared 7 bases from V and 8 bases from J, leaving 14 bases between. The CDR3 DNA reads TGCAGTGATAGGAGAGAAGGGGGCTACACCTTC. Its translation: CSDRREGGYTF.

This clonotype was recorded a few times. The V call is TRBV7-9, the J call TRBJ2-2; D may be TRBD1 (5 bases). This CDR3 has 14 amino acids. Trimming removed 3 bases at V and 6 bases at J, with 11 bases between. Germline lookup yields CDR1 SEHNR and CDR2 FQNEAQ (reference sequence). DNA for the CDR3: TGTGCCAGCAGCTTCCAGGGTTCGGCCGGGGAGCTGTTTTTT. Protein product: CASSFQGSAGELFF.

Only a few counts were recorded for this clonotype. The V and J genes are TRBV28 and TRBJ2-1; D perhaps matches TRBD2 (5 bases). Trimming removed 6 bases at V and 1 base at J, with 16 bases between. CDR3 length equals 16 residues. Per germline, CDR1 MDHEN and CDR2 SYDVKM. CDR3 nucleotide sequence: TGTGCCAGCAGCAGTACTAGTAGCTGGTCCTACAATGAGCAGTTCTTC. Translation gives CASSSTSSWSYNEQFF. The variable domain in full, completed from reference TRBV28 and TRBJ2-1, reads DVKVTQSSRYLVKRTGEKVFLECVQDMDHENMFWYRQDPGLGLRLIYFSYDVKMKEKGDIPEGYSVSREKKERFSLILESASTNQTSMYLCASSSTSSWSYNEQFFGPGTRLTVL.

This clonotype was detected ten times or more. The J gene is TRBJ1-2, the V gene TRBV12-3 or TRBV12-4; D is unresolved. The CDR3 runs 15 residues. V was pared by 4 bases and J by 0 bases, with 12 bases between. The DNA of the CDR3 is TGTGCCAGCAGTTGTCGACGATTTGCTAACTATGGCTACACCTTC. Translating gives CASSCRRFANYGYTF.

This rearrangement joins TRBV6-2 or TRBV6-3 to TRBJ1-1; perhaps TRBD1 as D (6 bases). V was trimmed by 4 bases and J by 2 bases, leaving 17 bases between them. Germline V CDR1 and CDR2: MNHEY, SVGEGT. The CDR3 is 16 residues long. The CDR3 region has the DNA TGTGCCAGCAGTTCCTCATGGGGGGGCCGAAACACTGAAGCTTTCTTT. This codes for CASSSSWGGRNTEAFF.

This chain uses TRBV15 with TRBJ1-5; D might be TRBD1 (5 bases). The CDR3 extends over 13 amino acids. V was clipped by 5 bases and J by 5 bases, with 10 bases between them. The germline V gene has CDR1 LNHNV and CDR2 YYDKDF (reference sequence). The CDR3 DNA follows: TGTGCCACCAGCCTCCCGGGGGATCAGCCCCAGCATTTT. Translation: CATSLPGDQPQHF.

This rearrangement joins TRBV6-2 or TRBV6-3 to TRBJ2-1, with a tentative D call TRBD2 (7 bases). The length of the CDR3 is 15 residues. Deletions cut 5 bases from V and 3 bases from J, with 14 bases between. Per germline, CDR1 MNHEY and CDR2 SVGEGT. The CDR3 loop reads CASSEGRGDYNEQFF. The CDR3 DNA sequence: TGTGCCAGCAGTGAGGGGAGGGGGGACTACAATGAGCAGTTCTTC.

The sample holds one count of this clonotype. The chain is built from TRBV29-1 and TRBJ2-1, with 11 bases fitting TRBD2. The CDR3 consists of 18 residues. V trimming: 4 bases; J trimming: 0 bases; junction bases outside the gene matches: 11. Germline assignment: CDR1 SQVTM and CDR2 ANQGSEA. CDR3 protein: CSVVGPTSGRSSYNEQFF. CDR3 sequence (DNA): TGCAGCGTTGTTGGGCCCACTAGCGGGAGAAGCTCCTACAATGAGCAGTTCTTC.

This clonotype was detected ten times or more. This sequence joins TRBV11-2 and TRBJ1-1, with D unresolved. The germline CDR1 and CDR2 sequences are SGHAT and FQNNGV. This CDR3 comprises 12 residues. Between the trimmed V and J ends, which lost 1 base and 7 bases, there was a span of 7 bases. CDR3 sequence: CASSLAGREAFF. The CDR3 nucleotides are TGTGCCAGCAGCTTAGCCGGACGTGAAGCTTTCTTT.

This chain uses TRBV28 with TRBJ2-1; D might be TRBD2 (5 bases). Trimming took off 6 bases at V and 1 base at J, with 10 bases between the two ends. Per the germline V gene, CDR1 is MDHEN and CDR2 is SYDVKM. The CDR3 has 14 amino acids. The CDR3 loop reads CASSDTGSYNEQFF. The DNA of the CDR3 is TGTGCCAGCAGCGACACGGGGTCCTACAATGAGCAGTTCTTC.

This chain joins TRBV28 and TRBJ1-3, with no clear D. The CDR3 loop spans 14 amino acids. V was trimmed by 3 bases and J by 1 base, leaving 7 bases between them. Germline values: CDR1 MDHEN, CDR2 SYDVKM. CDR3 region: CASSFDGSGNTIYF. DNA of the CDR3: TGTGCCAGCAGTTTTGATGGTTCTGGAAACACCATATATTTT.

This clonotype was observed at least ten times. CDR3 sequence: CASSYARDTPNTGELFF. The CDR3 bases are TGTGCCAGCAGTTATGCCCGGGATACGCCTAACACCGGGGAGCTGTTTTTT. The chain recombines TRBV6-2 or TRBV6-3 with TRBJ2-2; possibly TRBD2 for D (5 bases). CDR1 and CDR2 from the germline V gene are MNHEY and SVGEGT. V was pared by 3 bases and J by 2 bases, with 16 bases between. This CDR3 region has 17 residues.

This clonotype was observed many times. V usage is TRBV7-6 and J usage is TRBJ1-1; D gene ambiguous. Per the germline V gene, CDR1 is SGHVS and CDR2 is FNYEAQ. This CDR3 has 14 residues. Trimming took off 1 base at V and 1 base at J, with 7 bases between the two ends. The DNA for the CDR3 is TGTGCCAGCAGCTTAGTAGCGGGGAACACTGAAGCTTTCTTT. Translating it yields CASSLVAGNTEAFF.

DNA of the CDR3: TGTGCCAGCAGTGAAAACGACAGGGTGGGCGCTGAAGCTTTCTTT. Translating gives CASSENDRVGAEAFF. This chain joins TRBV6-1 and TRBJ1-1; TRBD1 matches 7 bases. The CDR3 is 15 residues long. The junction had 9 bases not matched to a gene; V was cut back by 2 bases and J by 6 bases. Germline CDR1 MNHNS, CDR2 SASEGT.

About this clonotype itself: The junction departs from germline at one end; a sequencing error may be responsible. The chain joins TRBV27 to TRBJ2-3; TRBD2 matches at 7 bases. Per germline, CDR1 MNHEY and CDR2 SMNVEV (reference sequence). The CDR3 runs to 14 residues. Here the CDR3 DNA reads TGTGTCAGCTTCCCGGGGAGGGTCACAGATACGCAGTATTTT. Its translation is CVSFPGRVTDTQYF.

This clonotype has only a few counts. The CDR3 sequence: CASSGTGGSNTEAFF. CDR3 DNA: TGCGCCAGCAGCGGGACAGGGGGGAGTAACACTGAAGCTTTCTTT. This chain joins TRBV5-1 and TRBJ1-1; 11 bases match TRBD1. Germline CDR1 is SGHRS and CDR2 is YFSETQ. The CDR3 spans 15 residues. V lost 4 bases to trimming and J lost 2 bases; unmatched junction nucleotides: 4.

This clonotype was seen many times. The J gene is TRBJ2-7, the V gene TRBV6-1, with a weak D call TRBD2 (6 bases). The CDR3 runs to 15 residues. V lost 1 base to trimming and J lost 0 bases, with 10 bases between them. The germline V gene has CDR1 MNHNS and CDR2 SASEGT. The CDR3 DNA sequence: TGTGCCAGCAGTGAAGTGGGACTGACCTCCTACGAGCAGTACGTC. It is translated as CASSEVGLTSYEQYV.

The table lists this clonotype with a few counts. V is TRBV27 and J is TRBJ1-1; no firm D call. Germline CDR1 and CDR2: MNHEY and SMNVEV (reference sequence). The V end was cut by 3 bases, the J end by 3 bases, with 11 bases between. CDR3 length: 14 residues. CDR3 DNA sequence: TGTGCCAGCAGTTTTGGTGCAGGAGACACTGAAGCTTTCTTT. This translates into CASSFGAGDTEAFF.

This chain connects TRBV19 to TRBJ1-2; 7 bases fit TRBD1. Germline V gene data show CDR1 as LNHDA and CDR2 as SQIVND (reference sequence). There are 14 residues in the CDR3. V shed 5 bases, J shed 3 bases, and the junction held 6 bases outside the gene matches. The CDR3: CASSPDREDYGYTF. In nucleotides, the CDR3 is TGTGCCAGTAGTCCCGACAGGGAGGACTATGGCTACACCTTC.

The rearrangement uses TRBV19 and TRBJ2-5; D possibly uses TRBD1 or TRBD2 (5 bases each). Trimming removed 6 bases from V and 5 bases from J, with 7 bases in between. The CDR3 extends over 11 amino acids. CDR1 and CDR2 from the germline V gene are LNHDA and SQIVND (reference sequence). CDR3 sequence (DNA): TGTGCCAGTAGGAGGGGTGAGACCCAGTACTTC. This codes for CASRRGETQYF.

V usage is TRBV3-1 and J usage is TRBJ2-2; 7 bases fit TRBD2. CDR3 size: 16 residues. The trim removed 7 bases at V and 4 bases at J, leaving 12 bases unmatched. Germline V CDR1 and CDR2: LGHDT, YNNKEL (reference sequence). This CDR3 is CASNAGTSDPTGELFF. DNA for the CDR3: TGTGCCAGCAACGCCGGAACTAGCGACCCCACCGGGGAGCTGTTTTTT.